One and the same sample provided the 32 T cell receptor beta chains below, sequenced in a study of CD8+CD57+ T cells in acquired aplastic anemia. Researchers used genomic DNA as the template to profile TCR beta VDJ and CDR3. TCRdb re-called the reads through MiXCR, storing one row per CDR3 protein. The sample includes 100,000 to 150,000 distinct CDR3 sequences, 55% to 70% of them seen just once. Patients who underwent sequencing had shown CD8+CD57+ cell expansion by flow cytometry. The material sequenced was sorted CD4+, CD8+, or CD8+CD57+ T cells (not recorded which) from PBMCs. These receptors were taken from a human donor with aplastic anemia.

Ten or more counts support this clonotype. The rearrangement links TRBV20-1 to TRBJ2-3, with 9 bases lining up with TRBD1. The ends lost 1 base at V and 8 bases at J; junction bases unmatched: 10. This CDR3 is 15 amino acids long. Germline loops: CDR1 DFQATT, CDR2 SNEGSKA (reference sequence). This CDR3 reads CSARGPGQGRGTQYF. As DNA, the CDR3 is TGCAGTGCTAGAGGCCCGGGACAGGGACGCGGTACGCAGTATTTT.

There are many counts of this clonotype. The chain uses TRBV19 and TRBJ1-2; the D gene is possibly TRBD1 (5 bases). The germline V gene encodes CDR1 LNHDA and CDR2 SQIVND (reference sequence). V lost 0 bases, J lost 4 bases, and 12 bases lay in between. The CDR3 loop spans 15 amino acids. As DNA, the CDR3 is TGTGCCAGTAGTATAGACAGAGGGGTTCTCTATGGCTACACCTTC. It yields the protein CASSIDRGVLYGYTF.

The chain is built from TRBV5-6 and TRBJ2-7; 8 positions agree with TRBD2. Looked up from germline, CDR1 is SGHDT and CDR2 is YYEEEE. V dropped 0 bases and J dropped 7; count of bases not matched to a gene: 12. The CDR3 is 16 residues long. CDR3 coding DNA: TGTGCCAGCAGCTTGGCCGGCGGGAGGCCCCTGGAGGAGCAGTACTTC. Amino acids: CASSLAGGRPLEEQYF.

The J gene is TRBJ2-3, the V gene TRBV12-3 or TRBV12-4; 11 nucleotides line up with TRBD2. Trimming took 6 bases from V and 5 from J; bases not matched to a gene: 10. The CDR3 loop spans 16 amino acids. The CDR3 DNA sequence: TGTGCCAGCAGCCCCGTTGGCCTAGCGGGGGGAGATACGCAGTATTTT. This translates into CASSPVGLAGGDTQYF.

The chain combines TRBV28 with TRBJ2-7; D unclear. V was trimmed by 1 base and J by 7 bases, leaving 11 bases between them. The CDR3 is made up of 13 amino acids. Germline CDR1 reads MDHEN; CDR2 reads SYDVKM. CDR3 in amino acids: CASSLFPAAEQYF. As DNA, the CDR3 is TGTGCCAGCAGTTTATTCCCCGCCGCTGAGCAGTACTTC.

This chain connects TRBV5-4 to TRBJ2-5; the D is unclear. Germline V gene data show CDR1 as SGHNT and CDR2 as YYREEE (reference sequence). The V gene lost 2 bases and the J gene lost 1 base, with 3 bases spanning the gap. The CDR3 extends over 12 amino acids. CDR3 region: CASSLPQETQYF. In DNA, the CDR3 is TGTGCCAGCAGCTTACCCCAAGAGACCCAGTACTTC.

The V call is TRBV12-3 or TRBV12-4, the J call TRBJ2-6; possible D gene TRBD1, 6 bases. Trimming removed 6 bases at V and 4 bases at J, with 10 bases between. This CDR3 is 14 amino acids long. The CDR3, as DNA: TGTGCCAGCAGGGGGGCGACGGGGGCCAACGTCCTGACTTTC. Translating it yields CASRGATGANVLTF.

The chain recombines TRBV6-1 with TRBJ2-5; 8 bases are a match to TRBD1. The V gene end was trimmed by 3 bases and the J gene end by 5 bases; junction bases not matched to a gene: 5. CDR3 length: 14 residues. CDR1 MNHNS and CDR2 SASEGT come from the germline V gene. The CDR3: CASSDPGGWETQYF. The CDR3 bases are TGTGCCAGCAGTGACCCAGGGGGCTGGGAGACCCAGTACTTC.

The CDR3 sequence is CSARGRGGTYNEQFF. The CDR3 nucleotides read TGCAGTGCTAGAGGTCGCGGGGGGACCTACAATGAGCAGTTCTTC. The rearrangement links TRBV20-1 to TRBJ2-1; 8 bases align to TRBD2. From germline, CDR1 is DFQATT and CDR2 SNEGSKA (reference sequence). Trimming removed 1 base from V and 2 bases from J; junction bases left unmatched: 4. The CDR3 contains 15 residues.

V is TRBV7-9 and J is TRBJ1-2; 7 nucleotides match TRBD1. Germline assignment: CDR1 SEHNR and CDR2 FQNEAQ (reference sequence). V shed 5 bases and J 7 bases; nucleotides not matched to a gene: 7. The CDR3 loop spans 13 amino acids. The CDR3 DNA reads TGTGCCAGCAGCGAGGACAGGATGGGTGGCTACACCTTC. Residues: CASSEDRMGGYTF.

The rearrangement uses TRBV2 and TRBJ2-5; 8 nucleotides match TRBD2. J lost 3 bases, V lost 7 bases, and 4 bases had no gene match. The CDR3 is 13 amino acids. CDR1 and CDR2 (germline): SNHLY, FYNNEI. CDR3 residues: CASIVLAEETQYF. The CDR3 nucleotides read TGTGCCAGCATCGTACTAGCGGAAGAGACCCAGTACTTC.

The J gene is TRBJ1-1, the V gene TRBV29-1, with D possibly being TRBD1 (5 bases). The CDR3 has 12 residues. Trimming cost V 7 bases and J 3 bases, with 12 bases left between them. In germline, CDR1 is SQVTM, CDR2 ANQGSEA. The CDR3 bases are TGCAGCGCCAGGGATGCGTACACTGAAGCTTTCTTT. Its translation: CSARDAYTEAFF.

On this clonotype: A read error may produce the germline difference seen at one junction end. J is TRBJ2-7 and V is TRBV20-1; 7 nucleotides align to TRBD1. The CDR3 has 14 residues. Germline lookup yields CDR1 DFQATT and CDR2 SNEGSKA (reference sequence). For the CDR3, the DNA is TGCAGTGCTGTCGACAGGGCCTCCTTCGGGGAGCGGTACTTC. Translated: CSAVDRASFGERYF.

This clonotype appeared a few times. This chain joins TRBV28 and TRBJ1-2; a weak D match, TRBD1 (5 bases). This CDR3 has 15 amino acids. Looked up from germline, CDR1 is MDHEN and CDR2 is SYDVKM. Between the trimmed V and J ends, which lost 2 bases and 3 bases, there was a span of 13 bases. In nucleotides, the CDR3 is TGTGCCAGCAGTTTAGGGTGGGAAGGGGACTATGGCTACACCTTC. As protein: CASSLGWEGDYGYTF.

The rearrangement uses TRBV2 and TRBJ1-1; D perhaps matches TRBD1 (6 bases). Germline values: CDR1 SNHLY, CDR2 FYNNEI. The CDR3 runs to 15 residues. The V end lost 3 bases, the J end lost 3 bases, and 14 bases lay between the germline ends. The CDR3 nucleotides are TGTGCCAGCAGTGACCCGGGGGGGCCCGACACTGAAGCTTTCTTT. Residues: CASSDPGGPDTEAFF.

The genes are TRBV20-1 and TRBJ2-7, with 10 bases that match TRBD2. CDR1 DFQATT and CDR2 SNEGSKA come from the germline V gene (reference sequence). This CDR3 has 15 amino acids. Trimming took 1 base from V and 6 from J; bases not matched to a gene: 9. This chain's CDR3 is CSARGLAGEAVEQYF. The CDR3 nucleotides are TGCAGTGCTAGAGGCCTAGCGGGAGAGGCGGTCGAGCAGTACTTC.

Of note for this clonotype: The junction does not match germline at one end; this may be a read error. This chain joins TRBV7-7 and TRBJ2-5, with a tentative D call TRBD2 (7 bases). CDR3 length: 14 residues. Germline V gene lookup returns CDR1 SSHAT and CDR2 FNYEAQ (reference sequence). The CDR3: CASSLGGLLETQYF. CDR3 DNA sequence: TGTGCTAGCAGCTTAGGGGGACTATTAGAGACCCAGTACTTC.

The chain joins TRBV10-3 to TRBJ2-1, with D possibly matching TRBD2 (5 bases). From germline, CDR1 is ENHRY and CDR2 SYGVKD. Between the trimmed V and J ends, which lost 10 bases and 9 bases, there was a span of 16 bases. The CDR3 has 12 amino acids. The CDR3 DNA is TGTGCCACAATGACCGGGGAAAGTGAGCAGTTCTTC. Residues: CATMTGESEQFF.

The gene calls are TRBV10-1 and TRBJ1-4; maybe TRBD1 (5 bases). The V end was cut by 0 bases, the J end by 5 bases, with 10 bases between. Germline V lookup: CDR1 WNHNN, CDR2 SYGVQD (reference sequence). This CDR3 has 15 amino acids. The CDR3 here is CASSESDSNNEKLFF. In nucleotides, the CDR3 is TGCGCCAGCAGTGAGTCTGACAGCAACAATGAAAAACTGTTTTTT.

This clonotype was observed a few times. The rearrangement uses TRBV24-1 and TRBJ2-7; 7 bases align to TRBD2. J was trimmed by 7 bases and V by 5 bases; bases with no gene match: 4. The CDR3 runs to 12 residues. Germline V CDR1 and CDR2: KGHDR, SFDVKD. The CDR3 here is CATSVGGKEQYF. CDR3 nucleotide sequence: TGTGCCACCAGTGTGGGGGGGAAGGAGCAGTACTTC.

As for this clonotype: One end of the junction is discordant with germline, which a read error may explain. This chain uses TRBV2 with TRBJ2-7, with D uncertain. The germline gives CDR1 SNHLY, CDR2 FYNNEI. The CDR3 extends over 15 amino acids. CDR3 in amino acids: CASSEVGSNSYEQYF. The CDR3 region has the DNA TGTGCCAGCAGTGAGGTTGGCAGTAACTCCTACGAGCAATACTTC.

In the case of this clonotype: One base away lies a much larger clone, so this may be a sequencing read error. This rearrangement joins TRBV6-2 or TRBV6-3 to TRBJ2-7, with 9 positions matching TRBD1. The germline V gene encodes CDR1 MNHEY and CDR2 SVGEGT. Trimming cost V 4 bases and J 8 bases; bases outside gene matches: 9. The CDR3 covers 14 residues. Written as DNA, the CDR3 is TGTGCCAGCAGTTGCAGCGACAGGGGGTATAAGCAGTACTTC. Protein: CASSCSDRGYKQYF.

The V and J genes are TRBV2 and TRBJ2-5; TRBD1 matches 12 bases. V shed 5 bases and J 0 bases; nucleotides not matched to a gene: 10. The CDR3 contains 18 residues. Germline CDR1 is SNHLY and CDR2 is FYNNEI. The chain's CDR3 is CASSSRDRGRINQETQYF. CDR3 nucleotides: TGTGCCAGCAGTAGCCGGGACAGGGGGCGCATCAACCAAGAGACCCAGTACTTC.

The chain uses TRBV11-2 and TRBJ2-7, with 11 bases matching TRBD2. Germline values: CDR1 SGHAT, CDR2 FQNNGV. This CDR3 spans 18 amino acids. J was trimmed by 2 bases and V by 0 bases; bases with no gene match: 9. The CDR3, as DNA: TGTGCCAGCAGCTTAGATCTGGGGCTAGCGGGAGGAGCCTACGAGCAGTACTTC. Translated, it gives CASSLDLGLAGGAYEQYF. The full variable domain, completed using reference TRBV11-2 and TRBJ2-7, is EAGVAQSPRYKIIEKRQSVAFWCNPISGHATLYWYQQILGQGPKLLIQFQNNGVVDDSQLPKDRFSAERLKGVDSTLKIQPAKLEDSAVYLCASSLDLGLAGGAYEQYFGPGTRLTVT.

The DNA of the CDR3 is TGTGCCACCAGTGATTTCTCAGGTAACCAGTTCTTC. Translated: CATSDFSGNQFF. The rearrangement uses TRBV24-1 and TRBJ2-1; D remains ambiguous. Trimming cost V 1 base and J 13 bases, with 10 bases left between them. Germline V gene data show CDR1 as KGHDR and CDR2 as SFDVKD. The CDR3 runs 12 residues.

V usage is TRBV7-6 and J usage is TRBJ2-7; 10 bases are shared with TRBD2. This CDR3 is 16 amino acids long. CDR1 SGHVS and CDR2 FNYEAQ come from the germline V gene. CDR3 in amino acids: CAGPRTSGTGSYEQYF. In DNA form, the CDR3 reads TGTGCTGGCCCCCGGACTAGCGGCACCGGCTCCTACGAGCAGTACTTC.

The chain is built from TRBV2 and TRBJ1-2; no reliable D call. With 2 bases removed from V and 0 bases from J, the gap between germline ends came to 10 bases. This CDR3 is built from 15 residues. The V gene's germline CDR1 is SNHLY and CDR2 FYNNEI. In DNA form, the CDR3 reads TGTGCCAGCAGTGAATACGGAGGAGCTAACTATGGCTACACCTTC. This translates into CASSEYGGANYGYTF.

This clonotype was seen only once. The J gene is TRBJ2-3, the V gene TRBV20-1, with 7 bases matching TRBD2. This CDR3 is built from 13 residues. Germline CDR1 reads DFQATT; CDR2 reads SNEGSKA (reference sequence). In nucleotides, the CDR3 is TGCGGGACGACGGGGGGAGAAACAGATACGCAGTATTTT. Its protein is CGTTGGETDTQYF.

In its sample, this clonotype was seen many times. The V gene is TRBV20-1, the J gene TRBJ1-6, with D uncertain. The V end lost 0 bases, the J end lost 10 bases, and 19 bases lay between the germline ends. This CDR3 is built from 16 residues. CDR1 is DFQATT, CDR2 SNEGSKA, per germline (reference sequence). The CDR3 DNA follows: TGCAGTGCTAGAGATGGGGAAGGACCGGGTCGGTCACCCCTCCACTTT. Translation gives CSARDGEGPGRSPLHF.

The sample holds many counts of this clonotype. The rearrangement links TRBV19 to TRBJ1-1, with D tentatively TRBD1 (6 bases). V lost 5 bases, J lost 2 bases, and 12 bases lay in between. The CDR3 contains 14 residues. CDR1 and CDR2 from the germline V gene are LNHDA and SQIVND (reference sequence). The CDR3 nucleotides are TGTGCCAGTAGTTTACAGGGTGGAAACACTGAAGCTTTCTTT. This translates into CASSLQGGNTEAFF.

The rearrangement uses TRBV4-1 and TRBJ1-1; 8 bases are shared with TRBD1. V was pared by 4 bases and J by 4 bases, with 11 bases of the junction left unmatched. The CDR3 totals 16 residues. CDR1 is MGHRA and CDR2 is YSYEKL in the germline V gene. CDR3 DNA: TGCGCCAGCAGCCCCCGGTCAGGGGGCGCCGGCACTGAAGCTTTCTTT. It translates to CASSPRSGGAGTEAFF.

CDR3 loop: CASSREGEQYF. The CDR3 nucleotides are TGTGCCAGTAGTCGAGAGGGGGAGCAGTACTTC. V usage is TRBV19 and J usage is TRBJ2-7; D could derive from TRBD1 or TRBD2 (5 bases each). This CDR3 region has 11 residues. From germline, CDR1 is LNHDA and CDR2 SQIVND (reference sequence). V lost 5 bases to trimming and J lost 7 bases, with 9 bases between them.